This section outlines one TCR beta chain sequence together with its context. Its target is not known. These data belong to a study of T cell responses to AZD1222 COVID-19 vaccine. Study-wide results and limits: Repertoires were sampled only after the peak T cell response. Females outnumbered males among donors, who were mostly white British; clonal diversity was possibly underestimated.

Trimming pared 6 bases from V and 1 base from J, leaving 11 bases between. In germline, CDR1 is WNHNN, CDR2 SYGVQD (reference sequence). This CDR3 contains 14 residues. The table came from immunoSEQ multiplex PCR; TCRdb's copy has only in-frame clones and leaves some out. The sample lists roughly 40,000 clones; roughly 80% were seen once. Here the sequenced sample was peripheral blood, taken on day 0 of AZD1222 vaccination. The chain uses TRBV10-1 and TRBJ2-3; TRBD1 or TRBD2 may be the D gene (6 bases each). This TCR came from an adult in good health. The chain's CDR3 is CASREGHGTDTQYF. The CDR3 DNA reads TGCGCCAGCAGGGAGGGACACGGCACAGATACGCAGTATTTT.